There are many counts of the clone carrying this T cell receptor beta chain. Its antigen remains unidentified. The sample originates from a study of neurological immune-mediated disorders. General study findings and limits: No sharing of CDR3 amino acid sequences was observed among expanded clones across subjects, suggesting private repertoires in all groups. Expansion of TCR clones was greatest in HTLV-1-associated myelopathy and smallest in multiple sclerosis, where it fell below that of healthy controls.

Template-switch 5'RACE cDNA synthesis added a 10-nucleotide unique molecular identifier. From the 5' RACE reads, TCRdb called clonotypes with MiXCR, one entry per CDR3 protein. The sample records approximately 36,000 distinct CDR3 sequences, about 14% being singletons. V lost 1 base and J 6 bases, leaving 25 bases between the germline ends. Germline V gene sequence: CDR1 SGHRS, CDR2 YFSETQ. This CDR3 is built from 18 residues. This receptor was identified in a woman aged 50 to 65 with HTLV-1-associated myelopathy (HAM/TSP). Sequences were obtained from PBMCs. This sequence joins TRBV5-1 and TRBJ2-5; D might be TRBD2 (5 bases). The CDR3 region is CASSLQGYRDQRTQTQYF. The CDR3 DNA sequence: TGCGCCAGCAGCTTGCAAGGGTACCGGGATCAACGCACTCAGACCCAGTACTTC.